The rows below give T cell receptor beta chains drawn from one sample of a study of T cell responses to AZD1222 COVID-19 vaccine. Repertoires were generated with immunoSEQ multiplex PCR, while TCRdb's copy carries only in-frame clones and drops some. The sample shows fewer than 300,000 clones, 85% to 95% of them seen only once. Material: peripheral blood, obtained on day 0 of AZD1222 vaccination. The receptors here all came from an adult in good health. Each CDR3 is given with its conserved first and last residue. D genes are given only for firm matches. A clone size is listed for some rows: how often the clone was seen (once, few, many), or a class if it is expanded.

abundance: .
d_gene: TRBD1
v_gene: TRBV7-9
j_gene: TRBJ2-7
CDR3nt: TGTGCCAGCAGCCGCGGGACAGGGAACTACTTC
CDR3aa: CASSRGTGNYF

abundance: .
d_gene: TRBD1
v_gene: TRBV28
j_gene: TRBJ1-2
CDR3nt: TGTGCCAGCAGTTTATTCAGGGGGTCTTCCGGGGGCTACACCTTC
CDR3aa: CASSLFRGSSGGYTF

abundance: .
d_gene: TRBD1
v_gene: TRBV6-1
j_gene: TRBJ1-5
CDR3nt: TGTGCCAGCAGTGACAGGGGGCTGGGGCCCCAGCATTTT
CDR3aa: CASSDRGLGPQHF

abundance: .
d_gene: .
v_gene: TRBV27
j_gene: TRBJ2-7
CDR3nt: TGTGCCAGCTGGGGCTCGGCGGGTACCGAGCAGTACTTC
CDR3aa: CASWGSAGTEQYF

abundance: .
d_gene: .
v_gene: TRBV2
j_gene: TRBJ1-4
CDR3nt: TGTGCCAGCAGTGGAGACTACGGTGAAAAACTGTTTTTT
CDR3aa: CASSGDYGEKLFF

abundance: .
d_gene: .
v_gene: TRBV7-9
j_gene: TRBJ2-7
CDR3nt: TGTGCCAGCAGCCCACCGCGAACGGGGGAGCAGTACTTC
CDR3aa: CASSPPRTGEQYF

abundance: .
d_gene: .
v_gene: TRBV28
j_gene: TRBJ1-2
CDR3nt: TGTGCCAGCAGCCTAGGGTGGCAGGGCTACACCTTC
CDR3aa: CASSLGWQGYTF

abundance: .
d_gene: .
v_gene: TRBV5-5
j_gene: TRBJ1-2
CDR3nt: TGTGCCAGCAGCTTGGTGACCGCCTTACTATGGGGCTACACCTTC
CDR3aa: CASSLVTALLWGYTF

abundance: .
d_gene: .
v_gene: TRBV19
j_gene: TRBJ2-6
CDR3nt: TGTGCCAGTAGTATTGACAGGTCCTTAAGGGGGGCCAACGTCCTGACTTTC
CDR3aa: CASSIDRSLRGANVLTF

abundance: .
d_gene: TRBD1
v_gene: TRBV6-5
j_gene: TRBJ1-1
CDR3nt: TGTGCCAGCAGCTACCGAAGAGACAGGGAGGCTTTCTTT
CDR3aa: CASSYRRDREAFF

abundance: .
d_gene: TRBD1
v_gene: TRBV12-3/TRBV12-4
j_gene: TRBJ1-1
CDR3nt: TGTGCCAGCAATAGACAGGGGAACACTGAAGCTTTCTTT
CDR3aa: CASNRQGNTEAFF

abundance: .
d_gene: TRBD1
v_gene: TRBV28
j_gene: TRBJ1-2
CDR3nt: TGTGCCAGCAGTGACCGGGACAGTCGTTATGATGGCTACACCTTC
CDR3aa: CASSDRDSRYDGYTF

abundance: .
d_gene: .
v_gene: TRBV6-5
j_gene: TRBJ1-1
CDR3nt: TGTGCCAGCAGTTACGCACCTCCAAATCATAACACTGAAGCTTTCTTT
CDR3aa: CASSYAPPNHNTEAFF

abundance: .
d_gene: TRBD1
v_gene: TRBV7-8
j_gene: TRBJ1-2
CDR3nt: TGTGCCAGCAGCCGTGGACAGGGGGCGAGCTACACCTTC
CDR3aa: CASSRGQGASYTF

abundance: .
d_gene: TRBD1
v_gene: TRBV19
j_gene: TRBJ2-3
CDR3nt: TGTGCCGCCGGGACAGGGAGGGCCTATACGCAGTATTTT
CDR3aa: CAAGTGRAYTQYF

abundance: .
d_gene: .
v_gene: TRBV6-2/TRBV6-3
j_gene: TRBJ1-2
CDR3nt: TGTGCCAGCAGTTACGCACGGTCGGACGGCTACACCTTC
CDR3aa: CASSYARSDGYTF

abundance: .
d_gene: .
v_gene: TRBV2
j_gene: TRBJ2-7
CDR3nt: TGTGCCAGCAAAGTGACAGGCAGCACCTACGAGCAGTACTTC
CDR3aa: CASKVTGSTYEQYF

abundance: .
d_gene: .
v_gene: TRBV6-6
j_gene: TRBJ1-6
CDR3nt: TGTGCCAGCAGTGGGCTCAGGGGTCAGAGGGCCCTCCACTTT
CDR3aa: CASSGLRGQRALHF

abundance: .
d_gene: .
v_gene: TRBV11-2
j_gene: TRBJ1-1
CDR3nt: TGTGCCAGCAGCTTTAATGACGACACTGAAGCTTTCTTT
CDR3aa: CASSFNDDTEAFF

abundance: .
d_gene: .
v_gene: TRBV18
j_gene: TRBJ1-6
CDR3nt: TGTGCCAGCTCCCCACCGAGCACTGGGGGTAATTCACCCCTCCACTTT
CDR3aa: CASSPPSTGGNSPLHF

abundance: .
d_gene: .
v_gene: TRBV20-1
j_gene: TRBJ1-1
CDR3nt: TGCAGTGCTAGTTTTTTTGTGGGACGAAAGAACACTGAAGCTTTCTTT
CDR3aa: CSASFFVGRKNTEAFF

abundance: few
d_gene: TRBD1
v_gene: TRBV7-3
j_gene: TRBJ2-2
CDR3nt: TGTGCCAGCAGCCCCCCAGGGGGAAATACCGGGGAGCTGTTTTTT
CDR3aa: CASSPPGGNTGELFF

abundance: few
d_gene: .
v_gene: TRBV2
j_gene: TRBJ2-1
CDR3nt: TGTGCCAGTCGATCGGACTTGTACAATGAGCAGTTCTTC
CDR3aa: CASRSDLYNEQFF

abundance: .
d_gene: TRBD1
v_gene: TRBV14
j_gene: TRBJ1-1
CDR3nt: TGTGCCAGCAGCAGGACAGGCACGGGCACTGAAGCTTTCTTT
CDR3aa: CASSRTGTGTEAFF

abundance: .
d_gene: .
v_gene: TRBV7-2
j_gene: TRBJ1-2
CDR3nt: TGTGCCAGCAAGAAAGGGCAGGGCGACTATGGCTACACCTTC
CDR3aa: CASKKGQGDYGYTF

abundance: once
d_gene: .
v_gene: TRBV7-9
j_gene: TRBJ1-2
CDR3nt: TGTGCCAGCAGCTTTAATAGAAGGGGGAGGTATGGCTACACCTTC
CDR3aa: CASSFNRRGRYGYTF

abundance: .
d_gene: .
v_gene: TRBV19
j_gene: TRBJ1-4
CDR3nt: TGTGCCAGTAGCAAATCTCAAGCAGGCAATGAAAAACTGTTTTTT
CDR3aa: CASSKSQAGNEKLFF